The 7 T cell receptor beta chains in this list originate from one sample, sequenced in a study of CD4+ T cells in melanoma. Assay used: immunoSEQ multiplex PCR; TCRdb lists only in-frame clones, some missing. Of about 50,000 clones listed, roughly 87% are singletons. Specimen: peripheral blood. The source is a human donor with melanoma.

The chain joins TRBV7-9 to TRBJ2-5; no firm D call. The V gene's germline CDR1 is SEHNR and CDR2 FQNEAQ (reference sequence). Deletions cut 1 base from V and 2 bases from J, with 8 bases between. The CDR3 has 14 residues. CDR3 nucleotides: TGTGCCAGCAGCTTAGTAACGGCACAAGAGACCCAGTACTTC. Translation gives CASSLVTAQETQYF.

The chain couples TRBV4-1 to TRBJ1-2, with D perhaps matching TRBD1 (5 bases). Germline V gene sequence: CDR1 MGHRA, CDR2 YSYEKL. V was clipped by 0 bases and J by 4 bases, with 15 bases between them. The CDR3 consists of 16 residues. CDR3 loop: CASSQDWAGTPYGYTF. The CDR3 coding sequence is TGCGCCAGCAGCCAAGATTGGGCAGGGACCCCCTATGGCTACACCTTC.

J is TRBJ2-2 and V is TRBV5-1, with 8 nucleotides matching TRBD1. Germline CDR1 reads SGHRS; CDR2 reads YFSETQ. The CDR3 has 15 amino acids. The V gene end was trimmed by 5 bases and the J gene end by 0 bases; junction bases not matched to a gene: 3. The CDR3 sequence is CASRQGVSNTGELFF. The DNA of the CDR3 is TGCGCCAGCAGACAGGGGGTGTCGAACACCGGGGAGCTGTTTTTT.

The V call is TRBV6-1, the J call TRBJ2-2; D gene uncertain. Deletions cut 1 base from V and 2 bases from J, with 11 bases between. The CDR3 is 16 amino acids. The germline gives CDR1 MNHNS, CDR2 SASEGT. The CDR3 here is CASSEEWRRNTGELFF. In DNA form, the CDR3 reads TGTGCCAGCAGTGAAGAGTGGCGGAGAAACACCGGGGAGCTGTTTTTT.

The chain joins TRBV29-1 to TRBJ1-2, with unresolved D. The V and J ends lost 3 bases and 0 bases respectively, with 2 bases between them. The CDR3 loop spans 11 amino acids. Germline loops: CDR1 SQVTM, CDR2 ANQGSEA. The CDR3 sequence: CSVETNYGYTF. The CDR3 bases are TGCAGCGTTGAGACTAACTATGGCTACACCTTC.

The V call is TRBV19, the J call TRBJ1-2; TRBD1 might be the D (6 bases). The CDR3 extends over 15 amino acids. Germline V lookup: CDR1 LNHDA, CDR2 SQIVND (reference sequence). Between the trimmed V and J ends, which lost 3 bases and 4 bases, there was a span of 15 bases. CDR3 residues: CASSIPYREPYGYTF. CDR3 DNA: TGTGCCAGTAGTATCCCCTACAGGGAACCCTATGGCTACACCTTC.

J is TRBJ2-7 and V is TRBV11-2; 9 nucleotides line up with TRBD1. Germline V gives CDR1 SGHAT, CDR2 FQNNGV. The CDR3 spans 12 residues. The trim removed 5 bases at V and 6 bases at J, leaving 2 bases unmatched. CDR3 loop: CASSPQGAEQYF. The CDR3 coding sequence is TGTGCCAGCAGCCCACAGGGGGCCGAGCAGTACTTC.